The 26 T cell receptor delta chains presented below share a single source sample, sequenced in a study of gamma-delta T cells after stem cell transplantation. TCRdb fed the RT-PCR reads to CATT. The table lists 1,500 to 2,000 delta-chain clones, approximately 2.5% of them singletons. The sequenced sample was gamma-delta T cells. Receptors were obtained from a human donor. It is not recorded whose cells these are; they may come from a transplant donor.

V gene TRDV2 combines with J gene TRDJ1; 12 bases agree with TRDD3. The V gene end was trimmed by 2 bases and the J gene end by 0 bases; junction bases not matched to a gene: 21. Germline V lookup: CDR1 GEAIGNYY, CDR2 EKD. There are 22 residues in the CDR3. The DNA for the CDR3 is TGTGCCTGTGACATTCTGGGGGATACGCGGGACCGCAAGGACGTTTACACCGATAAACTCATCTTT. It is translated as CACDILGDTRDRKDVYTDKLIF.

This clone was observed a few times. A single base is all that separates this from a far larger clone, so a read error is likely. Within the sample, other DNA sequences also encode this same CDR3. The rearrangement joins TRDV2 to TRDJ3, with 9 positions matching TRDD3. Germline V lookup: CDR1 GEAIGNYY, CDR2 EKD. The CDR3 covers 23 residues. The CDR3: CACDSPPTASGGLPSWDTRQMFF. CDR3 DNA: TGTGCCTGTGACTCCCCTCCTACGGCCTCTGGGGGATTACCCTCCTGGGACACCCGGCAGATGTTTTTC.

A few counts support this clone. TCRdb shows a much larger clone's protein in place of this DNA's translation, and the two differ at residue 16, likely through a read error; the protein shown is translated from the DNA. The rearrangement uses TRDV2 and TRDJ1; 9 nucleotides match TRDD3. The CDR3 consists of 18 residues. Germline CDR1 is GEAIGNYY and CDR2 is EKD. CDR3 loop: CACDTVLAGGLRTDKPIF. CDR3 in DNA: TGTGCCTGTGACACCGTTCTGGCTGGGGGATTAAGGACCGATAAACCCATCTTT.

On this clone: The sample holds other DNA sequences that translate to the same CDR3. The chain recombines TRDV2 with TRDJ1; D call uncertain. Germline V lookup: CDR1 GEAIGNYY, CDR2 EKD. The V end was cut by 1 base, the J end by 8 bases, with 22 bases between. This CDR3 has 16 amino acids. The CDR3 bases are TGTGCCTGTGACACGGTTGGAGGTATGTATCCTGAAAAACTCATCTTT. It yields the protein CACDTVGGMYPEKLIF.

Comment on this clone: This sequence is one base from a far larger clone and is likely a read error. The same CDR3 can be traced to other DNA sequences in this sample. The V call is TRDV2, the J call TRDJ1, with 10 bases fitting TRDD3. The V gene's germline CDR1 is GEAIGNYY and CDR2 EKD. The CDR3 runs 17 residues. This chain's CDR3 is CACDALLGDSYTDKLIF. The CDR3 nucleotides read TGCGCCTGTGACGCCCTACTGGGGGATTCGTACACCGATAAACTCATCTTT.

This clone was counted a few times. The TCRdb record carries a much larger clone's protein, which differs from this DNA's translation at residue 12; a read error is the likely cause, and the protein listed here is the DNA translation. V usage is TRDV2 and J usage is TRDJ1; 8 nucleotides align to TRDD3. J lost 0 bases, V lost 0 bases, and 14 bases had no gene match. CDR1 and CDR2 from the germline V gene are GEAIGNYY and EKD. This CDR3 has 19 amino acids. CDR3 loop: CACDTVSTGGDWHTDKLIF. CDR3 DNA: TGTGCCTGTGACACCGTGAGCACTGGGGGTGACTGGCACACCGATAAACTCATCTTT.

As for this clone: A single base is all that separates this from a far larger clone, so a read error is likely. The same CDR3 arises from other DNA sequences in this sample as well. The J gene is TRDJ1, the V gene TRDV2; 8 bases match TRDD3. The germline V gene encodes CDR1 GEAIGNYY and CDR2 EKD. V dropped 1 base and J dropped 0; count of bases not matched to a gene: 15. CDR3 length: 19 residues. As DNA, the CDR3 is TGTGCCTGTGACACTGTGAGCACTGGGGGTGACCGGCACACCGATAAACTCATCTTT. Protein product: CACDTVSTGGDRHTDKLIF.

This clone came up many times. A far larger clone is off by one base, so a read error is likely. Other DNA sequences from this sample encode an identical CDR3 as well. The chain recombines TRDV2 with TRDJ1, with a tentative D call TRDD3 (6 bases). Germline CDR1 reads GEAIGNYY; CDR2 reads EKD. The CDR3 spans 16 residues. CDR3 amino acids: CACDLVGRRGNDKLIF. The CDR3 region has the DNA TGTGCCTGTGACCTCGTGGGTAGGCGGGGGAACGATAAGCTCATCTTT.

The table lists this clone with a few counts. TCRdb has a much larger clone's protein, which differs at residue 8 from the translation of this DNA, likely because of a read error; what is shown is the protein translated from the DNA. The chain combines TRDV2 with TRDJ2, with D maybe TRDD3 (6 bases). The CDR3 is 19 residues long. V gave up 2 bases and J gave up 0 bases, with 21 bases separating them. Germline values: CDR1 GEAIGNYY, CDR2 EKD. The CDR3 DNA follows: TGTGCCTGTGACAAAGTACTGAGGGATAAGGGGACTTTGACAGCACAACTCTTCTTT. Protein: CACDKVLRDKGTLTAQLFF.

This clone was recorded a few times. A read error likely explains why the TCRdb protein, taken from a much larger clone, differs from this DNA's translation at residue 5; the protein shown is translated from the DNA. The rearrangement uses TRDV2 and TRDJ1, with TRDD3 matching over 9 bases. The CDR3 runs 18 residues. Germline CDR1 is GEAIGNYY and CDR2 is EKD. Unmatched junction bases numbered 13, after V lost 3 bases and J lost 0 bases. CDR3 region: CACDAVYTGGDYTDKLIF. CDR3 nucleotides: TGTGCCTGTGACGCTGTCTATACTGGGGGAGATTACACCGATAAACTCATCTTT.

This clone was detected only a few times. This DNA's translation and the protein TCRdb lists, from a much larger clone, do not match at residue 13, likely due to a read error; the protein shown is translated from the DNA. The genes are TRDV2 and TRDJ1, with 11 bases fitting TRDD3. The germline gives CDR1 GEAIGNYY, CDR2 EKD. The CDR3 is 18 residues long. The junction had 15 bases not matched to a gene; V was cut back by 4 bases and J by 3 bases. The CDR3: CACDPVRMGDTYADKLIF. In DNA, the CDR3 is TGTGCCTGTGATCCGGTTAGAATGGGGGATACGTACGCCGATAAACTCATCTTT.

This clone was counted only a few times. TCRdb shows a much larger clone's protein in place of this DNA's translation, and the two differ at residue 15, likely through a read error; the protein shown is translated from the DNA. This sequence joins TRDV2 and TRDJ1, with TRDD3 matching over 10 bases. The CDR3 loop spans 18 amino acids. In germline, CDR1 is GEAIGNYY, CDR2 EKD. CDR3 sequence: CACDTVLGGYGSTDRLIF. CDR3 nucleotides: TGTGCCTGTGACACTGTACTCGGGGGATACGGGTCCACCGATAGACTCATCTTT.

On this clone: The protein TCRdb lists belongs to a much larger clone and differs from this DNA's translation at residue 13, which points to a read error; the protein shown is made from the DNA. The rearrangement joins TRDV2 to TRDJ1, with 10 bases matching TRDD3. The CDR3 is made up of 20 amino acids. With 3 bases clipped from V and 3 bases from J, the junction kept 21 bases outside the gene matches. Germline V gene data show CDR1 as GEAIGNYY and CDR2 as EKD. DNA for the CDR3: TGTGCCTGTGACTCGATGCTTACTGGGGGATCACCCCGGGAGGCCGATAAACTCATCTTT. This translates into CACDSMLTGGSPREADKLIF.

This clone was seen a few times. This DNA's translation and the protein TCRdb lists, from a much larger clone, do not match at residue 12, likely due to a read error; the protein shown is translated from the DNA. The V and J genes are TRDV2 and TRDJ1; 9 positions match TRDD3. In germline, CDR1 is GEAIGNYY, CDR2 EKD. CDR3 length: 18 residues. V was clipped by 1 base and J by 1 base; unmatched bases: 12. CDR3 DNA sequence: TGTGCCTGTGACACTGTCTATACTGGGGGAGATTGCACCGATAAACTCATCTTT. Protein product: CACDTVYTGGDCTDKLIF.

This clone has only a few counts. The TCRdb protein, from a much larger clone, departs from this DNA's translation at residue 14, likely by read error; the protein shown derives from the DNA. J is TRDJ1 and V is TRDV2; 9 nucleotides agree with TRDD2. From germline, CDR1 is GEAIGNYY and CDR2 EKD. CDR3 length: 20 amino acids. Unmatched junction bases numbered 21, after V lost 3 bases and J lost 2 bases. CDR3 amino acids: CACDPIEGLPTPGLTDKLIF. The CDR3 DNA reads TGTGCCTGTGACCCGATTGAAGGCCTTCCTACGCCGGGGCTTACCGATAAACTCATCTTT.

Regarding this clone: This DNA's translation and the protein TCRdb lists, from a much larger clone, do not match at residue 5, likely due to a read error; the protein shown is translated from the DNA. V usage is TRDV2 and J usage is TRDJ1; 10 positions match TRDD3. Losses at the gene ends were 3 bases for V and 3 bases for J; bases not matched to a gene: 21. Looked up from germline, CDR1 is GEAIGNYY and CDR2 is EKD. The CDR3 is made up of 20 amino acids. CDR3 amino acids: CACDPMLTGGSPQEADKLIF. The CDR3 DNA reads as TGTGCCTGTGACCCGATGCTTACTGGGGGATCACCCCAGGAGGCCGATAAACTCATCTTT.

This clone was counted only a few times. TCRdb's listed protein matches a much larger clone and diverges from this DNA's translation at residue 4, likely through a read error; the protein shown comes from the DNA. The chain joins TRDV2 to TRDJ1; 9 bases are shared with TRDD3. CDR3 length: 18 amino acids. In germline, CDR1 is GEAIGNYY, CDR2 EKD. V dropped 5 bases and J dropped 0; count of bases not matched to a gene: 15. CDR3 sequence (DNA): TGTGCCTGTGGGCCGCTTGGGGGGATACCCTCGTACACCGATAAACTCATCTTT. Translated, it gives CACGPLGGIPSYTDKLIF.

Comment on this clone: This likely stems from a read error, as it lies one base from a far larger clone. The sample has other DNA sequences that encode this CDR3 too. V usage is TRDV2 and J usage is TRDJ1, with D perhaps TRDD3 (5 bases). The CDR3 covers 14 residues. Germline V CDR1 and CDR2: GEAIGNYY, EKD. In nucleotides, the CDR3 is TGTGCCTGTGACGAACCTGGGCGGAACGATAAACTCATTTTT. This codes for CACDEPGRNDKLIF.

This clone occurred a few times. TCRdb assigns this DNA the protein of a much larger clone, which departs from its translation at residue 9; this likely reflects a read error, and the protein shown comes from translating the DNA. The chain couples TRDV2 to TRDJ1; 9 bases map to TRDD3. The length of the CDR3 is 14 residues. Losses at the gene ends were 5 bases for V and 3 bases for J; bases not matched to a gene: 6. CDR1 GEAIGNYY and CDR2 EKD come from the germline V gene. Here the CDR3 reads CACVPLGDSDKLIF. In DNA, the CDR3 is TGTGCCTGTGTGCCACTGGGGGACTCCGATAAACTCATCTTT.

A word on this clone: The TCRdb protein comes from a much larger clone and disagrees with this DNA's translation at residue 13, likely due to a read error; the protein given here is derived from the DNA. The chain combines TRDV2 with TRDJ1, with TRDD3 identical over 8 bases. V dropped 0 bases and J dropped 0; count of bases not matched to a gene: 14. CDR1 and CDR2 (germline): GEAIGNYY, EKD. CDR3 length: 19 amino acids. This CDR3 reads CACDTVSTGGDRYTDKLIF. CDR3 coding DNA: TGTGCCTGTGACACCGTGAGCACTGGGGGTGACCGGTACACCGATAAACTCATCTTT.

For this clone: TCRdb's listed protein matches a much larger clone and diverges from this DNA's translation at residue 15, likely through a read error; the protein shown comes from the DNA. V and J are TRDV2 and TRDJ2; 11 nucleotides match TRDD3. The CDR3 totals 19 residues. Germline V gives CDR1 GEAIGNYY, CDR2 EKD. The CDR3 here is CACDKVLGDKGTLTTQLFF. As DNA, the CDR3 is TGTGCCTGTGACAAAGTACTGGGGGATAAGGGGACTTTGACAACACAACTCTTCTTT.

By sample share, this clone is medium-sized. A far larger clone is one nucleotide away, so this likely arose from a read error. The chain joins TRDV2 to TRDJ3, with TRDD3 matching 11 bases. Germline values: CDR1 GEAIGNYY, CDR2 EKD. The CDR3 sequence is 20 residues long. This CDR3 is CARDTVLGDTSSWDTRQMFF. The CDR3 nucleotides read TGTGCCCGTGACACCGTTCTGGGGGATACAAGCTCCTGGGACACCCGACAGATGTTTTTC.

The rearrangement joins TRDV2 to TRDJ1; possibly TRDD3 for D (5 bases). V lost 0 bases to trimming and J lost 2 bases, with 18 bases between them. This CDR3 contains 17 residues. Germline V lookup: CDR1 GEAIGNYY, CDR2 EKD. The CDR3 bases are TGTGCCTGTGACACCCTAGGGAACGTACTGGCTACCGATAAACTCATCTTT. Encoded protein: CACDTLGNVLATDKLIF.

Concerning this clone: The protein TCRdb gives is from a much larger clone and does not agree with this DNA's translation at residue 12, likely a read error; the protein shown here comes from the DNA. V and J are TRDV2 and TRDJ1; 9 nucleotides agree with TRDD3. Germline CDR1 reads GEAIGNYY; CDR2 reads EKD. The CDR3 runs to 14 residues. CDR3 region: CACVPLGDTDKHIF. DNA for the CDR3: TGTGCCTGTGTGCCACTGGGGGACACCGATAAACACATCTTT.

This clone ranks as medium-sized (0.01 to 0.1%). A far larger clone is only one base removed, so a read error is likely. V usage is TRDV2 and J usage is TRDJ1; 13 nucleotides align to TRDD3. The length of the CDR3 is 18 residues. Germline CDR1 is GEAIGNYY and CDR2 is EKD. Germline trimming cut 5 bases from V and 2 bases from J; bases unmatched to any gene: 13. The CDR3 DNA follows: TGTGCCTGTGGCGCCCTACTGGGGGATACGCGAGGGACCGATAAACTCATCTTT. Protein product: CACGALLGDTRGTDKLIF.

Comments on this clone: TCRdb's entry gives the protein of a much larger clone, which mismatches this DNA's translation at residue 12, likely from a read error; the protein reported here is translated from the DNA. This sequence joins TRDV2 and TRDJ1; D gene ambiguous. The germline gives CDR1 GEAIGNYY, CDR2 EKD. The CDR3 sequence is 15 residues long. CDR3 sequence (DNA): TGTGCCTGTGACACTCTGCAATTGCAGACCGATGAACTCATCTTT. This sequence encodes CACDTLQLQTDELIF.